These 29 T cell receptor beta chains share one sample of origin, sequenced in a study of blood T cell repertoires in COVID-19. Assay: immunoSEQ multiplex PCR; the TCRdb copy retains only in-frame clones and omits some. The sample shows approximately 220,000 clones, less than 90% of them seen only once. Sequenced input: PBMCs or T cells enriched from blood (not recorded which). The origin of the receptors is a woman in her thirties or forties who had recovered from COVID-19.

The gene calls are TRBV5-1 and TRBJ2-3; 12 bases fit TRBD2. The CDR3 is 18 residues long. The germline gives CDR1 SGHRS, CDR2 YFSETQ. V shed 2 bases and J 3 bases; nucleotides not matched to a gene: 10. The CDR3 reads CASSFQLRTSGRTDTQYF. Written as DNA, the CDR3 is TGCGCCAGCAGCTTTCAACTTCGTACTAGCGGGAGGACAGATACGCAGTATTTT.

This sequence joins TRBV2 and TRBJ2-7, with 9 bases lining up with TRBD1. CDR1 SNHLY and CDR2 FYNNEI come from the germline V gene. This CDR3 region has 16 residues. J lost 5 bases, V lost 1 base, and 9 bases had no gene match. Here the CDR3 DNA reads TGTGCCAGCAGTGAAGAGGGGGGACAGGGTTTTAACGAGCAGTACTTC. Translated, it gives CASSEEGGQGFNEQYF.

The chain links TRBV5-1 to TRBJ2-6, with D hard to call. Germline V CDR1 and CDR2: SGHRS, YFSETQ. V shed 2 bases and J shed 0 bases, with 6 bases lying between them. The CDR3 spans 15 residues. CDR3 in DNA: TGCGCCAGCAGCTTCGGTTCCTCTGGGGCCAACGTCCTGACTTTC. Amino acids: CASSFGSSGANVLTF.

The chain uses TRBV7-3 and TRBJ2-1; D perhaps matches TRBD2 (5 bases). V lost 1 base, J lost 1 base, and 11 bases lay in between. Germline V gene sequence: CDR1 SGHTA, CDR2 FQGTGA. The CDR3 length is 16 residues. The CDR3 loop is CASSLNPGTSYNEQFF. The CDR3 nucleotides read TGTGCCAGCAGCTTAAATCCGGGAACGTCCTACAATGAGCAGTTCTTC.

The gene calls are TRBV2 and TRBJ1-6; D is possibly TRBD1 (6 bases). The CDR3 covers 15 residues. V shed 2 bases and J shed 8 bases, with 13 bases lying between them. Germline-derived CDR1 and CDR2 are SNHLY and FYNNEI. The CDR3 reads CASSELGGEDSPLHF. In DNA form, the CDR3 reads TGTGCCAGCAGTGAATTAGGGGGGGAGGATTCACCCCTCCACTTT.

V is TRBV2 and J is TRBJ1-5; TRBD1 agrees at 9 bases. Looked up from germline, CDR1 is SNHLY and CDR2 is FYNNEI. With 4 bases clipped from V and 7 bases from J, the junction kept 5 bases outside the gene matches. CDR3 length: 14 amino acids. The CDR3 reads CASSADRGNQPQHF. CDR3 bases: TGTGCCAGCAGTGCGGACAGGGGAAACCAGCCCCAGCATTTT.

The chain has TRBV6-2 or TRBV6-3 and TRBJ1-1; no reliable D call. Trimming left V 6 bases short and J 4 bases short, with 9 bases between. There are 12 residues in the CDR3. In germline, CDR1 is MNHEY, CDR2 SVGEGT. The CDR3 region has the DNA TGTGCCAGCAGCAACAGTGGCACTGAAGCTTTCTTT. Protein: CASSNSGTEAFF.

This sequence joins TRBV5-1 and TRBJ1-5, with 9 nucleotides matching TRBD1. The CDR3 consists of 14 residues. The J segment lost 5 bases and the V segment lost 4 bases, leaving 4 bases of the junction unmatched. Germline loops: CDR1 SGHRS, CDR2 YFSETQ. The CDR3 sequence is CASSQGQGDQPQHF. CDR3 nucleotide sequence: TGCGCCAGCAGCCAGGGACAGGGAGATCAGCCCCAGCATTTT.

The CDR3 spells CASSFTGGDGYTF. The DNA for the CDR3 is TGTGCCAGCAGTTTTACAGGAGGGGACGGCTACACCTTC. J is TRBJ1-2 and V is TRBV12-3 or TRBV12-4; D may be TRBD1 (5 bases). The CDR3 is made up of 13 amino acids. The germline V and J ends were trimmed by 3 bases and 8 bases, with 13 bases remaining between them.

This chain uses TRBV14 with TRBJ2-5; 7 bases match TRBD2. Germline V gives CDR1 SGHDN, CDR2 FVKESK. V lost 2 bases to trimming and J lost 1 base; unmatched junction nucleotides: 4. The CDR3 contains 15 residues. In DNA form, the CDR3 reads TGTGCCAGCAGCCAACCGTCGGGGGGCCAAGAGACCCAGTACTTC. Its translation is CASSQPSGGQETQYF. The full variable domain, rest sourced from reference TRBV14 and TRBJ2-5, is EAGVTQFPSHSVIEKGQTVTLRCDPISGHDNLYWYRRVMGKEIKFLLHFVKESKQDESGMPNNRFLAERTGGTYSTLKVQPAELEDSGVYFCASSQPSGGQETQYFGPGTRLLVL.

The chain joins TRBV3-1 (or the pseudogene TRBV3-2) to TRBJ2-7, with a tentative D call TRBD2 (5 bases). V lost 0 bases and J 1 base, leaving 13 bases between the germline ends. Germline CDR1 and CDR2: LGHDT and YNNKEL (reference sequence). The CDR3 covers 16 residues. CDR3 sequence reads: CASSQDGTSRSYEQYF. The DNA for the CDR3 is TGTGCCAGCAGCCAAGATGGTACTAGTCGATCCTACGAGCAGTACTTC.

CDR3 nucleotides: TGTGCCAGCAGCTTAGGTGCGACTGGGTACGAGCAGTACTTC. Protein product: CASSLGATGYEQYF. The V call is TRBV7-8, the J call TRBJ2-7; D is uncertain. CDR3 length: 14 residues. Trimming removed 1 base at V and 4 bases at J, with 11 bases between. Germline lookup yields CDR1 SGHVS and CDR2 FQNEAQ.

The V gene is TRBV7-9, the J gene TRBJ2-5, with unresolved D. V was cut by 5 bases and J by 4 bases, with 14 bases left in between. CDR1 is SEHNR, CDR2 FQNEAQ, per germline (reference sequence). The CDR3 spans 14 residues. The CDR3 protein is CASSPPKIAETQYF. The CDR3 nucleotides are TGTGCCAGCAGCCCTCCGAAAATAGCAGAGACCCAGTACTTC.

The chain couples TRBV27 to TRBJ2-3; D may be TRBD2 (5 bases). Germline lookup yields CDR1 MNHEY and CDR2 SMNVEV (reference sequence). V was clipped by 5 bases and J by 1 base, with 13 bases between them. The CDR3 is made up of 15 amino acids. The CDR3 coding sequence is TGTGCCAGCAGTGCCTTGGGAGTCGGCACAGATACGCAGTATTTT. Translation: CASSALGVGTDTQYF.

The chain employs TRBV11-2 and TRBJ2-1, with 12 bases matching TRBD2. The germline V gene encodes CDR1 SGHAT and CDR2 FQNNGV. The CDR3 is 15 amino acids. The V and J ends lost 5 bases and 10 bases, in that order; junction bases with no gene match: 9. CDR3 amino acids: CASSPRLAGVREQFF. The DNA for the CDR3 is TGTGCCAGCAGCCCCCGACTAGCGGGAGTTAGGGAGCAGTTCTTC. Full variable domain (rest looked up from reference TRBV11-2 and TRBJ2-1): EAGVAQSPRYKIIEKRQSVAFWCNPISGHATLYWYQQILGQGPKLLIQFQNNGVVDDSQLPKDRFSAERLKGVDSTLKIQPAKLEDSAVYLCASSPRLAGVREQFFGPGTRLTVL.

This chain links TRBV30 with TRBJ1-5; D unresolved. Germline V lookup: CDR1 GTSNPN, CDR2 SVGIG (reference sequence). This CDR3 contains 13 residues. V lost 4 bases, J lost 5 bases, and 12 bases lay in between. Here the CDR3 DNA reads TGTGCCTGGACTAGTGGGAGGCATCAGCCCCAGCATTTT. Translating gives CAWTSGRHQPQHF.

The chain employs TRBV28 and TRBJ1-5; maybe TRBD1 (5 bases). Germline V gene lookup returns CDR1 MDHEN and CDR2 SYDVKM. Trimming cost V 6 bases and J 7 bases, with 10 bases left between them. CDR3 length: 12 amino acids. CDR3 residues: CASSPGWQPQHF. CDR3 sequence (DNA): TGTGCCAGCAGCCCAGGGTGGCAGCCCCAGCATTTT.

This clone occurred once. The rearrangement joins TRBV28 to TRBJ2-5; 7 bases are shared with TRBD1. The CDR3 has 17 residues. Per the germline V gene, CDR1 is MDHEN and CDR2 is SYDVKM. V shed 5 bases and J 4 bases; nucleotides not matched to a gene: 16. The CDR3, as DNA: TGTGCCAGCAGTACGACCAGGGGGTTGGGACGGCGAGAGACCCAGTACTTC. It specifies CASSTTRGLGRRETQYF.

V is TRBV10-3 and J is TRBJ2-1; D not resolved. The CDR3 totals 15 residues. V gave up 3 bases and J gave up 1 base, with 10 bases separating them. Looked up from germline, CDR1 is ENHRY and CDR2 is SYGVKD. CDR3 nucleotide sequence: TGTGCCATCAGTGAAGCCCCCTTGTCCTACAATGAGCAGTTCTTC. It is translated as CAISEAPLSYNEQFF.

This clone appeared a single time. The chain carries TRBV5-1 and TRBJ2-5, with TRBD1 matching over 9 bases. CDR1 is SGHRS, CDR2 YFSETQ, per germline. The CDR3 totals 14 residues. Germline trimming cut 4 bases from V and 7 bases from J; bases unmatched to any gene: 8. The DNA for the CDR3 is TGCGCCAGCAGCGGGGGACAGGGATACGGGACCCAGTACTTC. It translates to CASSGGQGYGTQYF.

The chain has TRBV18 and TRBJ2-7; D is ambiguous. Germline CDR1 KGHSH, CDR2 LQKENI. The CDR3 runs to 14 residues. V dropped 3 bases and J dropped 3 bases, with 12 bases sitting between them. The CDR3 bases are TGTGCCAGCTCACCGGGTGCCACGGGCTACGAGCAGTACTTC. Encoded protein: CASSPGATGYEQYF. Based on the CDR3 plus reference TRBV18 and TRBJ2-7, the full variable domain is NAGVMQNPRHLVRRRGQEARLRCSPMKGHSHVYWYRQLPEEGLKFMVYLQKENIIDESGMPKERFSAEFPKEGPSILRIQQVVRGDSAAYFCASSPGATGYEQYFGPGTRLTVT.

The V call is TRBV9, the J call TRBJ2-3; D remains ambiguous. Trimming pared 3 bases from V and 2 bases from J, leaving 4 bases between. Germline V CDR1 and CDR2: SGDLS, YYNGEE. This CDR3 is built from 12 residues. The CDR3 sequence is CASSDFTDTQYF. CDR3 DNA sequence: TGTGCCAGCAGCGACTTCACAGATACGCAGTATTTT.

In its sample, this clone was seen a few times. The V and J genes are TRBV5-1 and TRBJ2-2; D not resolved. The CDR3 is 14 residues long. Germline V gene sequence: CDR1 SGHRS, CDR2 YFSETQ. V gave up 4 bases and J gave up 4 bases, with 11 bases separating them. CDR3 in amino acids: CASSPYSSTGELFF. CDR3 in DNA: TGCGCCAGCAGCCCATACAGTAGCACCGGGGAGCTGTTTTTT.

The chain couples TRBV11-3 to TRBJ2-1; 16 bases are a match to TRBD2. With 5 bases clipped from V and 16 bases from J, the junction kept 11 bases outside the gene matches. This CDR3 has 15 amino acids. Germline V CDR1 and CDR2: SGHNT, YENEEA. CDR3 in amino acids: CASSRDGTSGRAVFF. For the CDR3, the DNA is TGTGCCAGCAGCAGAGATGGGACTAGCGGGAGGGCTGTTTTCTTC.

The genes are TRBV27 and TRBJ2-1; perhaps TRBD2 as D (6 bases). Between the trimmed V and J ends, which lost 4 bases and 0 bases, there was a span of 13 bases. Germline-derived CDR1 and CDR2 are MNHEY and SMNVEV (reference sequence). The CDR3 is 16 residues long. Here the CDR3 DNA reads TGTGCCAGCAGTTCTCCGGGAGTTAGCTCCTACAATGAGCAGTTCTTC. The encoded protein is CASSSPGVSSYNEQFF.

This clone was seen once. The chain combines TRBV30 with TRBJ2-2, with 10 nucleotides matching TRBD2. The CDR3 has 15 amino acids. Looked up from germline, CDR1 is GTSNPN and CDR2 is SVGIG (reference sequence). The V gene end was trimmed by 5 bases and the J gene end by 7 bases; junction bases not matched to a gene: 10. This chain's CDR3 is CAWRLAGVGRGELFF. The CDR3 nucleotides are TGTGCCTGGCGGCTAGCGGGAGTGGGCCGCGGGGAGCTGTTTTTT.

DNA of the CDR3: TGTGCCATCAGCGCGGGAACAGGGGGTCAGCCCCAGCATTTT. Protein product: CAISAGTGGQPQHF. The V call is TRBV10-3, the J call TRBJ1-5, with 8 nucleotides matching TRBD1. CDR3 length equals 14 residues. Per germline, CDR1 ENHRY and CDR2 SYGVKD. V lost 6 bases, J lost 6 bases, and 7 bases stayed unmatched.

The chain joins TRBV28 to TRBJ2-7; the D gene is possibly TRBD2 (6 bases). This CDR3 spans 13 amino acids. Germline values: CDR1 MDHEN, CDR2 SYDVKM. Between the trimmed V and J ends, which lost 7 bases and 0 bases, there was a span of 10 bases. DNA of the CDR3: TGTGCCAGCACAGTTAGCGGCTCCTACGAGCAGTACTTC. Its translation: CASTVSGSYEQYF. Full variable domain (rest looked up from reference TRBV28 and TRBJ2-7): DVKVTQSSRYLVKRTGEKVFLECVQDMDHENMFWYRQDPGLGLRLIYFSYDVKMKEKGDIPEGYSVSREKKERFSLILESASTNQTSMYLCASTVSGSYEQYFGPGTRLTVT.

This chain joins TRBV6-6 and TRBJ1-1, with TRBD1 identical over 7 bases. This CDR3 is built from 15 residues. V lost 2 bases to trimming and J lost 2 bases; unmatched junction nucleotides: 5. Germline V gene data show CDR1 as MNHNY and CDR2 as SVGAGI (reference sequence). Here the CDR3 reads CASSYQQGINTEAFF. The CDR3 DNA sequence: TGTGCCAGCAGTTACCAACAGGGGATAAACACTGAAGCTTTCTTT.